This T cell receptor beta chain came from a study of memory CD4+ T cells and cytomegalovirus serostatus. Study details: Healthy Belgian adult donors included nine or ten CMV-positive and approximately 25 CMV-negative people.

The sort gate was single viable CD3+CD4+CD8-CD45RO+ cells for memory CD4+ T cells. Serostatus was set by detecting CMV pp150, pp28, p38, p52 IgG. Positive selection with CD4 microbeads enriched total CD4+ T cells. Method: immunoSEQ multiplex PCR; TCRdb's copy keeps in-frame clones and lacks some. The sample carries 84,000 or so clones, around 80% recorded once. Study conclusions and caveats: Of approximately 150 reported CMV TCRbeta sequences, some 70 were found in memory CD4+ repertoires.

Concerning this clone: Its cognate antigen is unknown.

CDR3 length: 12 residues. Germline V gene lookup returns CDR1 SGDLS and CDR2 YYNGEE. Trimming took 4 bases from V and 4 from J, leaving 8 bases between them. Specimen: memory CD4+ T cells from blood. The rearrangement links TRBV9 to TRBJ1-2; a possible D gene is TRBD1 (5 bases). The TCR sequence derives from an adult in good health and CMV-seronegative. CDR3 DNA sequence: TGTGCCAGCAGCCAAGGGGCCTATGGCTACACCTTC. This translates into CASSQGAYGYTF.